The clone carrying this T cell receptor beta chain came up many times. The data are from a study of response to subunit inactivated influenza vaccine. Trimming took off 1 base at V and 5 bases at J, with 9 bases between the two ends. In germline, CDR1 is SGHRS, CDR2 YFSETQ. CDR3 size: 13 residues. TCRdb analysed the RT-PCR reads with MiXCR anew, one entry per CDR3 protein. Of a few hundred thousand distinct CDR3 sequences detected, approximately 15% appear once; the ten largest clones hold 11%. The source of this sequence is a man in his forties or fifties who received an inactivated influenza vaccine. The chain joins TRBV5-1 to TRBJ2-5; D gene unclear. Material: PBMCs from blood, obtained less than 13 days after vaccination. The CDR3 protein is CASSLNVEETQYF. In nucleotides, the CDR3 is TGCGCCAGCAGCTTGAACGTGGAGGAGACCCAGTACTTC.